The rows below give T cell receptor beta chains drawn from one sample of a study of blood T cell repertoires in COVID-19. The assay was immunoSEQ multiplex PCR, and TCRdb's table has in-frame clones only and misses some. This table has about 87,000 clones, 85% to 90% appearing once. Sequencing was done on a sample of peripheral blood. These TCRs come from a man aged 40-49 years with acute or convalescent COVID-19. Both conserved end residues are part of each CDR3. D genes are given only for firm matches. The size of a clone is reported for some rows only, either as once, few or many, or as a class for expanded clones.

j_call v_call clone_size d_call cdr3_aa cdr3_nt
TRBJ2-3 TRBV19 - TRBD2 CARRPSGRRADTQYF TGTGCCAGGAGACCTAGCGGGAGAAGGGCAGATACGCAGTATTTT
TRBJ2-1 TRBV10-2 - TRBD1 CASSDTGGSYNEQFF TGCGCCAGCAGTGACACAGGGGGCTCCTACAATGAGCAGTTCTTC
TRBJ1-3 TRBV4-1 - - CASSQDRRPGVGNTIYF TGCGCCAGCAGCCAAGATCGTCGCCCGGGAGTGGGAAACACCATATATTTT
TRBJ1-5 TRBV27 - - CASSSLQGHSNQPQHF TGTGCCAGCAGTTCCCTACAGGGTCATAGCAATCAGCCCCAGCATTTT
TRBJ2-5 TRBV7-2 - TRBD1 CASSPGQLMQETQYF TGTGCCAGCAGCCCGGGACAGCTAATGCAAGAGACCCAGTACTTC
TRBJ1-5 TRBV19 - TRBD1 CASSLGGGGNQPQHF TGTGCCAGTAGCCTAGGGGGCGGGGGCAATCAGCCCCAGCATTTT
TRBJ2-3 TRBV11-2 - TRBD1 CASSSRTGVADTQYF TGTGCCAGCAGCTCAAGGACAGGGGTGGCAGATACGCAGTATTTT
TRBJ1-6 TRBV5-1 few - CASSPLGSNSPLHF TGCGCCAGCAGCCCGTTGGGCAGCAATTCACCCCTCCACTTT
TRBJ2-7 TRBV7-2 - TRBD2 CASSPGGYEQYF TGTGCCAGCAGTCCGGGGGGCTACGAGCAGTACTTC
TRBJ1-4 TRBV4-2 few TRBD1 CASSQDSPQGGNEKLFF TGTGCCAGCAGCCAAGATTCCCCTCAGGGGGGTAATGAAAAACTGTTTTTT
TRBJ1-4 TRBV14 - - CASSQDLSGLGEKLFF TGTGCCAGCAGCCAAGACTTGTCAGGGTTAGGTGAAAAACTGTTTTTT
TRBJ2-7 TRBV19 - - CASSSDHRAYEQYF TGTGCCAGTAGTAGTGACCACAGGGCCTACGAGCAGTACTTC
TRBJ2-3 TRBV10-3 - - CAISENSGFHSDTQYF TGTGCCATCAGTGAAAACTCAGGGTTTCACTCAGATACGCAGTATTTT
TRBJ2-7 TRBV7-8 - TRBD2 CASSRGTSGSPLYEQYF TGTGCCAGCAGCCGAGGGACTAGCGGGAGCCCTCTTTACGAGCAGTACTTC
TRBJ2-7 TRBV5-1 - - CASSLLFSSSYEQYF TGCGCCAGCAGCTTGTTATTCTCCTCTTCCTACGAGCAGTACTTC
TRBJ2-7 TRBV24-1 - TRBD2 CATSDGTSGIDEQYF TGTGCCACCAGTGATGGGACTAGCGGGATCGACGAGCAGTACTTC